One sample yielded the 2 T cell receptor beta chains listed below, sequenced in a study of cytomegalovirus exposure and HLA in healthy donors. The PCR ran on 60 Vbeta and 13 Jbeta primers. Some clones are missing from TCRdb's copy, which holds only in-frame ones; the method was immunoSEQ multiplex PCR. The table lists under 200,000 clones, around 84% of them singletons, with about 1.7% in the top ten. The sample was PBMCs. The receptors come from a woman between 18 and 29 years old in good health and CMV-seronegative.

The rearrangement links TRBV6-5 to TRBJ2-2; D is unresolved. The CDR3 is 14 residues long. V lost 2 bases to trimming and J lost 4 bases, with 8 bases between them. Germline-derived CDR1 and CDR2 are MNHEY and SVGAGI. The DNA of the CDR3 is TGTGCCAGCAGTTACCAGGCTTCCACCGGGGAGCTGTTTTTT. Translated, it gives CASSYQASTGELFF.

The chain is built from TRBV28 and TRBJ1-1; the D gene is possibly TRBD1 (6 bases). The germline CDR1 and CDR2 sequences are MDHEN and SYDVKM. This CDR3 comprises 15 residues. V gave up 8 bases and J gave up 3 bases, with 19 bases separating them. The CDR3 sequence: CASGPITGWDTEAFF. The CDR3 bases are TGTGCCAGCGGACCGATTACAGGGTGGGACACTGAAGCTTTCTTT. The full variable domain, its missing parts supplied by reference TRBV28 and TRBJ1-1, is DVKVTQSSRYLVKRTGEKVFLECVQDMDHENMFWYRQDPGLGLRLIYFSYDVKMKEKGDIPEGYSVSREKKERFSLILESASTNQTSMYLCASGPITGWDTEAFFGQGTRLTVV.